The 24 T cell receptor beta chains presented below share a single source sample, sequenced in a study of T cell repertoires in cytomegalovirus infection. Their cognate antigens are unknown. TCRdb passed the reads through MiXCR, listing each CDR3 protein once. Of 830,000 or so distinct CDR3 sequences in the sample, approximately 32% were seen once. Sequencing used cultured CD8+ T cells from PBMCs, obtained from culture after CMV antigen stimulation. The receptors originated from a human donor in good health (CMV status not recorded). Some clones in this sample may be carry-over from other donors' samples.

This clonotype occurred a few times. The V call is TRBV12-3 or TRBV12-4, the J call TRBJ2-5; 13 positions match TRBD2. CDR3 length: 15 amino acids. With 11 bases clipped from V and 5 bases from J, the junction kept 11 bases outside the gene matches. CDR3 bases: TGTGCCGGGGGGAGGACTAGCGGGGGTCGGGAGACCCAGTACTTC. The encoded protein is CAGGRTSGGRETQYF.

This chain connects TRBV7-2 to TRBJ2-6; D unclear. The CDR3 spans 18 residues. Germline-derived CDR1 and CDR2 are SGHTA and FQGNSA. V dropped 7 bases and J dropped 0 bases, with 19 bases sitting between them. Written as DNA, the CDR3 is TGTGCCAGCACTTCAGGACGAACCGTACCCTCTGGGGCCAACGTCCTGACTTTC. Its protein product is CASTSGRTVPSGANVLTF.

The chain joins TRBV12-3 or TRBV12-4 to TRBJ1-1; TRBD1 aligns across 9 bases. The CDR3 sequence is 18 residues long. Trimming cost V 3 bases and J 1 base; bases outside gene matches: 12. The CDR3 DNA follows: TGTGCCAGCAGTTTTCTCATCCGGGACAGGGCCAGGAACACTGAAGCTTTCTTT. It specifies CASSFLIRDRARNTEAFF.

This clonotype was seen many times. The chain joins TRBV10-2 to TRBJ2-7, with TRBD1 identical over 12 bases. Germline CDR1 WSHSY, CDR2 SAAADI. J was trimmed by 5 bases and V by 6 bases; bases with no gene match: 5. This CDR3 is built from 14 residues. CDR3 loop: CASRLGQGADEQYF. CDR3 coding DNA: TGCGCCAGCAGGCTGGGACAGGGGGCAGACGAGCAGTACTTC.

As concerns this clonotype: At one end the junction does not follow the germline gene, possibly because of a read error. The chain links TRBV27 to TRBJ1-3, with TRBD1 as a possible D gene (5 bases). The CDR3 is 14 amino acids. Per the germline V gene, CDR1 is MNHEY and CDR2 is SMNVEV (reference sequence). The CDR3 nucleotides read TGTGCCAGAAGTTTGGGGGTCTCTGGAAACACCATATATTTT. Its protein product is CARSLGVSGNTIYF.

This clonotype was found a few times. The chain employs TRBV10-2 and TRBJ2-5; 11 bases line up with TRBD2. Germline V gives CDR1 WSHSY, CDR2 SAAADI. The CDR3 runs to 15 residues. The ends lost 4 bases at V and 5 bases at J; junction bases unmatched: 6. Written as DNA, the CDR3 is TGCGCCAGCAGTGTAGGTAGCGGGGGGGCTGAGACCCAGTACTTC. It translates to CASSVGSGGAETQYF.

This chain joins TRBV7-8 and TRBJ2-7, with D perhaps TRBD2 (6 bases). Germline V gives CDR1 SGHVS, CDR2 FQNEAQ. The CDR3 extends over 15 amino acids. Trimming pared 4 bases from V and 2 bases from J, leaving 15 bases between. CDR3 sequence: CASSSGTETPYEQYF. Written as DNA, the CDR3 is TGTGCCAGCAGCTCCGGGACTGAGACACCCTACGAGCAGTACTTC.

This clonotype was recorded at least ten times. V is TRBV15 and J is TRBJ2-6; no clear D gene. Germline assignment: CDR1 LNHNV and CDR2 YYDKDF (reference sequence). V was shortened by 6 bases and J by 4 bases, with 4 bases between the two germline ends. CDR3 length: 12 amino acids. Written as DNA, the CDR3 is TGTGCCACCAGGGGGGGGGCCAACGTCCTGACTTTC. Translation: CATRGGANVLTF.

The chain links TRBV13 to TRBJ2-1, with 7 bases fitting TRBD2. The CDR3 consists of 15 residues. CDR1 and CDR2 (germline): PRHDT, FYEKMQ (reference sequence). The V gene end was trimmed by 4 bases and the J gene end by 8 bases; junction bases not matched to a gene: 11. CDR3 sequence (DNA): TGTGCCAGCAGCTCCCAGCGGGGCCCAATGTATGAGCAGTTCTTC. Protein: CASSSQRGPMYEQFF.

The sample holds a few counts of this clonotype. The chain links TRBV7-6 to TRBJ2-2, with 12 bases fitting TRBD2. The CDR3 runs to 17 residues. Germline lookup yields CDR1 SGHVS and CDR2 FNYEAQ. V was clipped by 5 bases and J by 6 bases; unmatched bases: 10. The CDR3: CASSPIRLAGGPGELFF. CDR3 nucleotides: TGTGCCAGCAGCCCTATTCGCCTAGCGGGGGGGCCCGGGGAGCTGTTTTTT.

The sample holds a few counts of this clonotype. The gene calls are TRBV6-6 and TRBJ2-3; 8 nucleotides line up with TRBD1. The CDR3 has 17 residues. V lost 0 bases and J lost 4; bases outside the gene matches: 9. CDR1 is MNHNY, CDR2 SVGAGI, per germline (reference sequence). This CDR3 is CASSYSGAGGAPDTQYF. The CDR3 nucleotides read TGTGCCAGCAGTTACTCGGGTGCAGGGGGCGCCCCAGATACGCAGTATTTT.

V and J are TRBV29-1 and TRBJ2-1; weak D call: TRBD1 (6 bases). The CDR3 covers 14 residues. Germline loops: CDR1 SQVTM, CDR2 ANQGSEA. Trimming took 4 bases from V and 3 from J, leaving 13 bases between them. The CDR3 coding sequence is TGCAGCGTTGCGATCGGACAGTTCTACAATGAGCAGTTCTTC. As protein: CSVAIGQFYNEQFF.

Comments on this clonotype: A much bigger clone sits one base away, suggesting this may be a read error. The chain links TRBV12-3 or TRBV12-4 to TRBJ2-7; no definite D call. V was trimmed by 0 bases and J by 2 bases, leaving 5 bases between them. The length of the CDR3 is 13 residues. CDR3 amino acids: CASSLAATYEQYF. The CDR3 region has the DNA TGTGCCAGCAGTTTAGCGGCAACCTACGAGCAGTACTTC.

Points on this clonotype: Just one base apart from a much larger clone, this may be a read error. CDR3 DNA sequence: TGTGTCAGCAGCTCTACTCTCCTCTACAATGAGCAGTTCTTC. Amino acid sequence: CVSSSTLLYNEQFF. The chain has TRBV7-6 and TRBJ2-1; no firm D call. CDR3 length: 14 residues. Per the germline V gene, CDR1 is SGHVS and CDR2 is FNYEAQ.

There are a few counts of this clonotype. The rearrangement joins TRBV6-5 to TRBJ1-5; 8 bases align to TRBD1. The CDR3 contains 15 residues. Germline CDR1 and CDR2: MNHEY and SVGAGI. The V gene end was trimmed by 5 bases and the J gene end by 2 bases; junction bases not matched to a gene: 5. The CDR3 loop is CASSHLGQGNQPQHF. In nucleotides, the CDR3 is TGTGCCAGCAGTCACTTGGGACAGGGCAATCAGCCCCAGCATTTT.

This clonotype was counted many times. The chain recombines TRBV4-2 with TRBJ1-1; 8 bases align to TRBD1. The CDR3 is made up of 19 amino acids. V gave up 0 bases and J gave up 3 bases; unmatched junction bases: 15. CDR1 and CDR2 from the germline V gene are LGHNA and YNFKEQ. This chain's CDR3 is CASSQEIQLGQGFDTEAFF. CDR3 coding DNA: TGTGCCAGCAGCCAAGAGATACAATTAGGACAGGGCTTTGACACTGAAGCTTTCTTT.

The chain has TRBV28 and TRBJ1-5; TRBD1 is a possible D gene (6 bases). Germline CDR1 and CDR2: MDHEN and SYDVKM. The CDR3 has 20 amino acids. Deletions cut 6 bases from V and 4 bases from J, with 31 bases between. The CDR3 DNA is TGTGCCAGCAGCCCCAGTGTGGGGGCGCGGATCCTCCCGGGAAATCAGCCCCAGCATTTT. Its translation: CASSPSVGARILPGNQPQHF.

The chain employs TRBV20-1 and TRBJ2-2; tentative D call: TRBD1 (5 bases). The CDR3 has 12 residues. Germline CDR1 and CDR2: DFQATT and SNEGSKA (reference sequence). Trimming took 3 bases from V and 7 from J, leaving 9 bases between them. CDR3 DNA: TGCAGTGCTAGGCTAGGGGACGGGGAGCTGTTTTTT. It yields the protein CSARLGDGELFF.

The V call is TRBV24-1, the J call TRBJ1-4, with a possible D match to TRBD1 (5 bases). Trimming removed 2 bases at V and 4 bases at J, with 22 bases between. Looked up from germline, CDR1 is KGHDR and CDR2 is SFDVKD. The CDR3 is 19 residues long. CDR3 sequence (DNA): TGTGCCACCAGTGATTCCCGGGACCTTCCTTCCACAATTAATGAAAAACTGTTTTTT. It yields the protein CATSDSRDLPSTINEKLFF.

The sample holds a few counts of this clonotype. The rearrangement joins TRBV12-3 or TRBV12-4 to TRBJ1-1; perhaps TRBD1 as D (5 bases). V lost 5 bases, J lost 7 bases, and 14 bases lay in between. The CDR3 runs 13 residues. This CDR3 reads CASSPRGENEAFF. The CDR3 DNA is TGTGCCAGCAGTCCTCGGGGGGAAAATGAAGCTTTCTTT.

CDR3 sequence reads: CASSRQLAGGTGELFF. The CDR3 bases are TGCGCCAGCAGCAGACAACTAGCGGGGGGCACCGGGGAGCTGTTTTTT. The chain has TRBV5-1 and TRBJ2-2, with 12 nucleotides matching TRBD2. The germline gives CDR1 SGHRS, CDR2 YFSETQ. The CDR3 spans 16 residues. V shed 4 bases and J 4 bases; nucleotides not matched to a gene: 5.

Only a few counts were recorded for this clonotype. The chain carries TRBV5-5 and TRBJ2-3; 8 positions match TRBD1. CDR3 length equals 14 residues. Per germline, CDR1 SGHKS and CDR2 YYEKEE (reference sequence). Trimming removed 4 bases from V and 5 bases from J; junction bases left unmatched: 6. The CDR3 bases are TGTGCCAGCAGCCATGGACAGGGAATAGATACGCAGTATTTT. It is translated as CASSHGQGIDTQYF.

The J gene is TRBJ1-2, the V gene TRBV6-5, with D possibly being TRBD1 (6 bases). This CDR3 has 13 residues. Germline V CDR1 and CDR2: MNHEY, SVGAGI. Trimming left V 2 bases short and J 4 bases short, with 8 bases between. The CDR3 spells CASSYAQGYGYTF. The CDR3 DNA is TGTGCCAGCAGTTACGCACAGGGCTATGGCTACACCTTC.

This clonotype was seen a handful of times. The chain combines TRBV6-6 with TRBJ2-5; 8 bases are a match to TRBD2. With V trimmed by 2 bases and J by 4 bases, 3 bases remained unmatched. Germline V gene data show CDR1 as MNHNY and CDR2 as SVGAGI (reference sequence). This CDR3 has 14 amino acids. The CDR3 protein is CASSYLGGGETQYF. The CDR3 DNA reads TGTGCCAGCAGTTACCTCGGGGGGGGAGAGACCCAGTACTTC.